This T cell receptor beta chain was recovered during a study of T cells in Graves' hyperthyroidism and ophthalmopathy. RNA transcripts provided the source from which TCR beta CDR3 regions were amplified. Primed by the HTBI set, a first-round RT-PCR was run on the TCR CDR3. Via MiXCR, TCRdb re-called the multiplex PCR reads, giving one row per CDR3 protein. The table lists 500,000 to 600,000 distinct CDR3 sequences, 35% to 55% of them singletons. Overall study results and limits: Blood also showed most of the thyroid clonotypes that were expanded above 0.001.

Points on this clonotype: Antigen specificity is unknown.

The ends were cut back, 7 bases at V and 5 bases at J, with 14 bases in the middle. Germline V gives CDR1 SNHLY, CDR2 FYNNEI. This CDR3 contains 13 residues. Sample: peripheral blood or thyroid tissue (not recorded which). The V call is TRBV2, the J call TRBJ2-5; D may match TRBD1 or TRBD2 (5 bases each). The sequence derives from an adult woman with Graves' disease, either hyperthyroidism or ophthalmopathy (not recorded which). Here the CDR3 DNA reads TGTGCCAGCATGGGATTATGGGGGGAGACCCAGTACTTC. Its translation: CASMGLWGETQYF.